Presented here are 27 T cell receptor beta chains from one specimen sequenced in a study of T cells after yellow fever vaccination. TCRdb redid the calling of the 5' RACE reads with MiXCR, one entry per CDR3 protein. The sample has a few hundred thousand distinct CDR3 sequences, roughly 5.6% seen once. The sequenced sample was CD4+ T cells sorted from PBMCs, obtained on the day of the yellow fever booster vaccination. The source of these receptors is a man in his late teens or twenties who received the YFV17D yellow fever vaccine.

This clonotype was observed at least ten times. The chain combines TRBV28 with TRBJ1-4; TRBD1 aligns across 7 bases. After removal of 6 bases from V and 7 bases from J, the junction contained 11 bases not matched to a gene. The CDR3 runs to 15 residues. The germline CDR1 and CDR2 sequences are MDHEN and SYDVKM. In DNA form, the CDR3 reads TGTGCCAGCAGGGAAGATCCATACAGGGGTGAAAAACTGTTTTTT. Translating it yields CASREDPYRGEKLFF.

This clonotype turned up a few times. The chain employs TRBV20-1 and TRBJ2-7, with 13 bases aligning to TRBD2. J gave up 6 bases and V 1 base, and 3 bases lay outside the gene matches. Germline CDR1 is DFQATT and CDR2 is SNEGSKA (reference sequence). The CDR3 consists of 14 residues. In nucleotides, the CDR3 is TGCAGTGCTAGAGGGACTAGCGGGGGAAGCGAGCAGTACGTC. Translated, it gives CSARGTSGGSEQYV.

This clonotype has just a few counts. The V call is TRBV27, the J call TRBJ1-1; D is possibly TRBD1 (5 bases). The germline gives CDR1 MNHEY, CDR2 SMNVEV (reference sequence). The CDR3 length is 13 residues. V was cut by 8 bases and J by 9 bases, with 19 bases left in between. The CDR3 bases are TGTGCCAGCTGGGGCTTATCGGGACTTAAAGCTTTCTTT. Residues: CASWGLSGLKAFF.

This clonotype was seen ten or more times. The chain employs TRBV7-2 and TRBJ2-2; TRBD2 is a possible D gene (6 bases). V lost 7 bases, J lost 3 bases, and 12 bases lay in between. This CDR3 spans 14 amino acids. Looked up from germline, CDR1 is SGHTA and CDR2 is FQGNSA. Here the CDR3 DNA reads TGTGCCAGCACCCCATCGGGGGACACCGGGGAGCTGTTTTTT. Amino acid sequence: CASTPSGDTGELFF.

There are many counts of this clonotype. CDR3 residues: CASSQVQGQGNTIYF. As DNA, the CDR3 is TGTGCCAGCAGCCAAGTCCAAGGACAGGGAAACACCATATATTTT. The chain employs TRBV4-2 and TRBJ1-3; possibly TRBD1 for D (6 bases). This CDR3 is 15 amino acids long. CDR1 is LGHNA and CDR2 is YNFKEQ in the germline V gene. The ends were cut back, 1 base at V and 4 bases at J, with 11 bases in the middle.

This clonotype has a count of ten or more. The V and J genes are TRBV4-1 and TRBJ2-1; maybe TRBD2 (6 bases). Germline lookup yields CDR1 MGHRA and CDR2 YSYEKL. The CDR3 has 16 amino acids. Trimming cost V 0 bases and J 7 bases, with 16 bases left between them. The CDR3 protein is CASSQDLRQGGNEQFF. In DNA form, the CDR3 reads TGCGCCAGCAGCCAAGATCTCAGGCAGGGAGGTAATGAGCAGTTCTTC.

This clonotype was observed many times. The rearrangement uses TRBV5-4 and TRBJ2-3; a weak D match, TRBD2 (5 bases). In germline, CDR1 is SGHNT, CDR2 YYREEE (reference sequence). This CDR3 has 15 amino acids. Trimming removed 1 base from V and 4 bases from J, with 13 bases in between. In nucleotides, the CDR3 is TGTGCCAGCAGCTTGAATCCTAGCAGTCCAGATACGCAGTATTTT. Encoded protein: CASSLNPSSPDTQYF.

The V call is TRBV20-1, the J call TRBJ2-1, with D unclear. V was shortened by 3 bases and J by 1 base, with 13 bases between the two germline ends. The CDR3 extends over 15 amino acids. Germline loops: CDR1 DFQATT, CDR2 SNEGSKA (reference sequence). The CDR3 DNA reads TGCAGTGCTAGCCGTAACCTGGGGTCCTACAATGAGCAGTTCTTC. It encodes CSASRNLGSYNEQFF.

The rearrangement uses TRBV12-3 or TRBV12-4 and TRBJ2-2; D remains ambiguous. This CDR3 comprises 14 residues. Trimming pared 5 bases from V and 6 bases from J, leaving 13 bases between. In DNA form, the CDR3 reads TGTGCCAGCAGTCGCACTTCGGCCCCCGGGGAGCTGTTTTTT. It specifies CASSRTSAPGELFF.

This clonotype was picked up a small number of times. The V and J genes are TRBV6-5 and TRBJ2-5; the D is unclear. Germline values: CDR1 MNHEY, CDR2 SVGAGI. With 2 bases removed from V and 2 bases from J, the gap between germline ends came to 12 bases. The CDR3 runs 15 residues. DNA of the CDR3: TGTGCCAGCAGTTACAGTTACAACGGACAAGAGACCCAGTACTTC. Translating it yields CASSYSYNGQETQYF.

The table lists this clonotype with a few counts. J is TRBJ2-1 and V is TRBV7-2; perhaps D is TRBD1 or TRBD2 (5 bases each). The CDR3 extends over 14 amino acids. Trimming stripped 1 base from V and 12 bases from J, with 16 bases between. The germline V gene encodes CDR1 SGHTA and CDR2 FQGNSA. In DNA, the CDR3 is TGTGCCAGCAGCTTAGAGGGACGGAGGCTGGGGCAGTTCTTC. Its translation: CASSLEGRRLGQFF. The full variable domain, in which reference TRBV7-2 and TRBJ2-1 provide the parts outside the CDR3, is GAGVSQSPSNKVTEKGKDVELRCDPISGHTALYWYRQSLGQGLEFLIYFQGNSAPDKSGLPSDRFSAERTGGSVSTLTIQRTQQEDSAVYLCASSLEGRRLGQFFGPGTRLTVL.

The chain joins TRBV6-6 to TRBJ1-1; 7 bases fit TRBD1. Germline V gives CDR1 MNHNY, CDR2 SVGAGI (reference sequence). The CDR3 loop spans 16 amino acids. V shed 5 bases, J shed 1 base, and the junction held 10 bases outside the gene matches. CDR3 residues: CASSPQQGKQNTEAFF. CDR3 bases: TGTGCCAGCAGTCCGCAACAGGGGAAACAGAACACTGAAGCTTTCTTT.

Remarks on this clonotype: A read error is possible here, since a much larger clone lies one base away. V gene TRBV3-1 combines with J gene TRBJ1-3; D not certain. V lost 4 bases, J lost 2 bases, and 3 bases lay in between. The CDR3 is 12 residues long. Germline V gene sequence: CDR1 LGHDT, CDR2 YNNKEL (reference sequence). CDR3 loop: CASSLPGNTIYF. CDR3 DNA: TGTGCCAGCAGCCTCCCTGGAAACACCATATATTTT. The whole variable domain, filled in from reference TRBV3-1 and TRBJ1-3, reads DTAVSQTPKYLVTQMGNDKSIKCEQNLGHDTMYWYKQDSKKFLKIMFSYNNKELIINETVPNRFSPKSPDKAHLNLHINSLELGDSAVYFCASSLPGNTIYFGEGSWLTVV.

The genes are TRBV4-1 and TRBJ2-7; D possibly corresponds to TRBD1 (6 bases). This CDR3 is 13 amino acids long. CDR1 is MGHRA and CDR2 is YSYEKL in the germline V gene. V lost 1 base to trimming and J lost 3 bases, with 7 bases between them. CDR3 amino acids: CASSQGDIYEQYF. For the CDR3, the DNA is TGCGCCAGCAGCCAAGGGGACATCTACGAGCAGTACTTC.

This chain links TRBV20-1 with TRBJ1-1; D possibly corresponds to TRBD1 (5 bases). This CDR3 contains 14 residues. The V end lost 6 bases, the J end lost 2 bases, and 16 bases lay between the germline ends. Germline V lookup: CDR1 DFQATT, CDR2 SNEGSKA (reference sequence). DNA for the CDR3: TGCAGTGCGAAACCCGGGGGGAGAAACACTGAAGCTTTCTTT. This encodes CSAKPGGRNTEAFF.

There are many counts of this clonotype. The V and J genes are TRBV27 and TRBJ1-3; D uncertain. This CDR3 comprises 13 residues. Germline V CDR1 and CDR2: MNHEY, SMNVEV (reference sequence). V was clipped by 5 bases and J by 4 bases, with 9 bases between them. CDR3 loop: CASSQVRGNTIYF. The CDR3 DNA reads TGTGCCAGCAGTCAGGTGCGAGGAAACACCATATATTTT.

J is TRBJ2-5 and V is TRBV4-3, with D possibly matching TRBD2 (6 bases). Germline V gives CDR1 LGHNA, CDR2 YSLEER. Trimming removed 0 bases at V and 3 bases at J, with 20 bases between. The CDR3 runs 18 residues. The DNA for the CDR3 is TGCGCCAGCAGCCAAGAAAGGAGGAGGCGGGGACCAAAAGAGACCCAGTACTTC. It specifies CASSQERRRRGPKETQYF.

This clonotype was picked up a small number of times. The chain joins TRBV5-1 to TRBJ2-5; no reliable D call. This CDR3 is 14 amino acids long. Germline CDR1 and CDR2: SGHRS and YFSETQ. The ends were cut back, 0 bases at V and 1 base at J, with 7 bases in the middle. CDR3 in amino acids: CASSLAMFQETQYF. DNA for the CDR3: TGCGCCAGCAGCTTGGCCATGTTCCAAGAGACCCAGTACTTC.

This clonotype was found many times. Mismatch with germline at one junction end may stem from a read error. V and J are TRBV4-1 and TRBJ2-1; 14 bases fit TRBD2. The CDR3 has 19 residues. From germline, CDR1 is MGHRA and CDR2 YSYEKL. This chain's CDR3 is CASSQDSVLRTSGGNGQFF. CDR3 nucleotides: TGCGCCAGCAGCCAAGATTCGGTCTTAAGGACTAGCGGGGGGAATGGGCAGTTCTTC.

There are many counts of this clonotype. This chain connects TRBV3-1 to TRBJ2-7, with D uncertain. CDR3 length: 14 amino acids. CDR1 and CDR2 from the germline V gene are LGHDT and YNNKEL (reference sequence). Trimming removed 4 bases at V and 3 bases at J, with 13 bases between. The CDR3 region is CASSPRTGHYEQYF. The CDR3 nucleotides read TGTGCCAGCAGCCCAAGGACCGGGCACTACGAGCAGTACTTC.

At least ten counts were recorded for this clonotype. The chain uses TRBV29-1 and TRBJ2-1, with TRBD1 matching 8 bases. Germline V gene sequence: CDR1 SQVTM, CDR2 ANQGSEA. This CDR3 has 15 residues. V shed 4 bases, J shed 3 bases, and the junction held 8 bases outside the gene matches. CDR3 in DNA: TGCAGCGTTGTATACGACAGGGGTATCTACAATGAGCAGTTCTTC. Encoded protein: CSVVYDRGIYNEQFF.

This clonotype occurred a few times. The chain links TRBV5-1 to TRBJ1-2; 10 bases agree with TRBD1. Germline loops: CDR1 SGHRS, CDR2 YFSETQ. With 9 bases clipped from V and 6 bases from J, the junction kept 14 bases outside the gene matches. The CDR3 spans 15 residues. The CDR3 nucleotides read TGCGCCACCCGGGTCCCCGGGACAGGGGTCAATGGCTACACCTTC. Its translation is CATRVPGTGVNGYTF.

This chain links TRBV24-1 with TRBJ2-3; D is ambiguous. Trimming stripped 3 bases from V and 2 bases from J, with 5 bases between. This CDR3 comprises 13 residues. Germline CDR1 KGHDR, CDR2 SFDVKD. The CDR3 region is CATSDQYTDTQYF. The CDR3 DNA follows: TGTGCCACCAGTGATCAATACACAGATACGCAGTATTTT.

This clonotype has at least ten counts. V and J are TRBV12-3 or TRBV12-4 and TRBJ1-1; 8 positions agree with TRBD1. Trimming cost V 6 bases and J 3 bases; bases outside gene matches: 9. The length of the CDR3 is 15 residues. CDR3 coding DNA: TGTGCCAGCAGACCCGGACAGGGCTGGGACACTGAAGCTTTCTTT. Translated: CASRPGQGWDTEAFF.

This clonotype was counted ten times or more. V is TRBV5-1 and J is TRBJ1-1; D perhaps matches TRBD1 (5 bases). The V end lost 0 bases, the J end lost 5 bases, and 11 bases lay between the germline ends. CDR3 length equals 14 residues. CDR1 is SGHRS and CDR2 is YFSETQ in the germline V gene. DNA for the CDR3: TGCGCCAGCAGCTTGGCCGGGGGGGTGACTGAAGCTTTCTTT. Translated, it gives CASSLAGGVTEAFF.

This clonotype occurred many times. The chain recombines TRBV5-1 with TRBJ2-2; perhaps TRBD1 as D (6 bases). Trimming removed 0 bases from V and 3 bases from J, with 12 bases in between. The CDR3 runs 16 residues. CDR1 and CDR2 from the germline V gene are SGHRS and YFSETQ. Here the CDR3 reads CASSLEGGWDTGELFF. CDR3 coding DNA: TGCGCCAGCAGCTTGGAAGGGGGTTGGGACACCGGGGAGCTGTTTTTT.

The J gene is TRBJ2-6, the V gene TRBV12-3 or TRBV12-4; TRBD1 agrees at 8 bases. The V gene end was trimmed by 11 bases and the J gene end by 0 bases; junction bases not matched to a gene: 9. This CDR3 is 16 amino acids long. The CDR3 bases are TGTGCCTTGGGGACAGGCGCCTTCTCTGGGGCCAACGTCCTGACTTTC. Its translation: CALGTGAFSGANVLTF.